Below, 21 T cell receptor beta chains from the same sample are listed, as sequenced in a study of CD8 T cells in Susac syndrome. Random hexamers were used to reverse transcribe an amount of roughly 0.45 to 1 ug RNA. TCRdb reprocessed the immunoSEQ multiplex PCR reads via MiXCR and lists one record per CDR3 protein. The repertoire holds more than 150,000 distinct CDR3 sequences, with around 96% as singletons. Sequenced: CD4+ T cells from PBMCs. The receptors originated from a human donor with Susac syndrome.

The count of this clonotype is one. The rearrangement links TRBV7-9 to TRBJ2-7; 8 bases map to TRBD2. The J segment lost 3 bases and the V segment lost 5 bases, leaving 9 bases of the junction unmatched. CDR3 length: 15 residues. Germline V gene lookup returns CDR1 SEHNR and CDR2 FQNEAQ (reference sequence). CDR3 DNA: TGTGCCAGCAGCCGGAGCGGGGGCTACATCTACGAGCAGTACGTC. Translation: CASSRSGGYIYEQYV.

The rearrangement links TRBV20-1 to TRBJ2-3; 10 nucleotides match TRBD2. The length of the CDR3 is 14 residues. Germline values: CDR1 DFQATT, CDR2 SNEGSKA (reference sequence). V shed 0 bases and J 5 bases; nucleotides not matched to a gene: 2. The CDR3 coding sequence is TGCAGTGCTAGAGATCGACTAGCGGGAGATACGCAGTATTTT. Translation gives CSARDRLAGDTQYF.

The CDR3 reads CASGLTLQGAEAFF. The DNA for the CDR3 is TGTGCTAGTGGTTTAACACTCCAGGGTGCTGAAGCTTTCTTT. The V and J genes are TRBV12-5 and TRBJ1-1; D perhaps matches TRBD1 (5 bases). This CDR3 comprises 14 residues. Germline CDR1 LGHNT, CDR2 FRNRAP. V lost 3 bases and J 6 bases, leaving 14 bases between the germline ends.

The chain couples TRBV29-1 to TRBJ1-4, with D possibly TRBD1 on 5 matching bases. The CDR3 is 15 amino acids. Trimming left V 4 bases short and J 11 bases short, with 23 bases between. The germline CDR1 and CDR2 sequences are SQVTM and ANQGSEA. The CDR3 nucleotides are TGCAGCGTTGCCTCTTCCGGGACGGCGAACGGGAAACTGTTTTTT. This translates into CSVASSGTANGKLFF.

This clonotype was picked up a small number of times. The V and J genes are TRBV6-2 or TRBV6-3 and TRBJ2-7, with a possible D match to TRBD1 (6 bases). V was clipped by 2 bases and J by 6 bases, with 14 bases between them. Germline CDR1 and CDR2: MNHEY and SVGEGT. The length of the CDR3 is 14 residues. CDR3 protein: CASSYRTASREQYF. CDR3 DNA: TGTGCCAGCAGTTACCGGACAGCTTCTCGCGAGCAGTACTTC.

This sequence joins TRBV30 and TRBJ1-1, with D possibly TRBD1 on 6 matching bases. The CDR3 runs 13 residues. Trimming took off 2 bases at V and 1 base at J, with 8 bases between the two ends. CDR1 and CDR2 from the germline V gene are GTSNPN and SVGIG (reference sequence). The CDR3 protein is CAWSYRANTEAFF. CDR3 nucleotides: TGTGCCTGGAGTTACAGGGCGAACACTGAAGCTTTCTTT.

The rearrangement links TRBV5-6 to TRBJ2-7; no reliable D call. The CDR3 extends over 13 amino acids. Germline CDR1 SGHDT, CDR2 YYEEEE. V was pared by 1 base and J by 0 bases, with 5 bases between. This CDR3 reads CASSLRVSYEQYV. Written as DNA, the CDR3 is TGTGCCAGCAGCTTGAGGGTCTCCTACGAGCAGTACGTC.

V is TRBV7-9 and J is TRBJ2-1; 10 bases align to TRBD2. Germline V gene lookup returns CDR1 SEHNR and CDR2 FQNEAQ (reference sequence). The CDR3 length is 17 residues. Unmatched junction bases numbered 8, after V lost 6 bases and J lost 0 bases. This chain's CDR3 is CASRRGASGSSYNEQFF. The CDR3 nucleotides read TGTGCCAGCAGGAGGGGAGCTAGCGGGAGCTCCTACAATGAGCAGTTCTTC.

CDR3 sequence reads: CSALRTEAFF. CDR3 in DNA: TGCAGCGCCCTACGCACTGAAGCTTTCTTT. The V and J genes are TRBV29-1 and TRBJ1-1; D remains unclear. The germline V and J ends were trimmed by 7 bases and 4 bases, with 7 bases remaining between them. The length of the CDR3 is 10 residues. Germline values: CDR1 SQVTM, CDR2 ANQGSEA.

The CDR3 reads CASSFRPGGGGGASGANVLTF. CDR3 DNA sequence: TGTGCCAGCAGTTTCCGGCCAGGGGGCGGAGGTGGCGCCTCTGGGGCCAACGTCCTGACTTTC. The V gene is TRBV28, the J gene TRBJ2-6, with 8 bases that match TRBD1. The CDR3 is 21 residues long. Unmatched junction bases numbered 16, after V lost 3 bases and J lost 0 bases. Germline-derived CDR1 and CDR2 are MDHEN and SYDVKM.

V usage is TRBV4-2 and J usage is TRBJ2-1; 7 bases line up with TRBD2. CDR1 and CDR2 from the germline V gene are LGHNA and YNFKEQ. The V gene end was trimmed by 0 bases and the J gene end by 6 bases; junction bases not matched to a gene: 8. This CDR3 comprises 16 residues. This CDR3 reads CASSQERTSFSNEQFF. CDR3 DNA: TGTGCCAGCAGCCAAGAGAGGACTAGTTTTAGCAATGAGCAGTTCTTC.

V usage is TRBV25-1 and J usage is TRBJ2-7; TRBD2 aligns across 10 bases. There are 13 residues in the CDR3. Looked up from germline, CDR1 is MGHDK and CDR2 is SYGVNS. The V segment lost 6 bases and the J segment 3 bases; nucleotides outside the gene matches: 2. DNA of the CDR3: TGTGCCAGCAGAGCGGGGGGGGGCTACGAGCAGTACTTC. As protein: CASRAGGGYEQYF.

This clonotype was counted once. The chain joins TRBV7-2 to TRBJ2-4, with 13 bases lining up with TRBD2. The CDR3 contains 18 residues. Germline V gene lookup returns CDR1 SGHTA and CDR2 FQGNSA. The V gene end was trimmed by 5 bases and the J gene end by 7 bases; junction bases not matched to a gene: 14. CDR3 in DNA: TGTGCCAGCAGCCCCCCCTTACTAGCGGGAGGGGGCGGCAACATTCAGTACTTC. Amino acid sequence: CASSPPLLAGGGGNIQYF.

This clonotype was counted only a few times. The CDR3 loop reads CATSRDPAGAKNIQYF. The CDR3 DNA follows: TGTGCCACCAGCAGAGATCCCGCTGGAGCCAAAAACATTCAGTACTTC. J is TRBJ2-4 and V is TRBV15; D remains ambiguous. This CDR3 is 16 amino acids long. V was trimmed by 0 bases and J by 0 bases, leaving 9 bases between them. CDR1 and CDR2 (germline): LNHNV, YYDKDF (reference sequence).

This chain links TRBV28 with TRBJ2-1; 7 nucleotides line up with TRBD1. The CDR3 has 13 amino acids. Trimming removed 6 bases from V and 6 bases from J; junction bases left unmatched: 5. Germline CDR1 reads MDHEN; CDR2 reads SYDVKM. CDR3 in DNA: TGTGCCAGCAGAGGAACAGGGGCCAATGAGCAGTTCTTC. This sequence encodes CASRGTGANEQFF. The full variable domain, in which reference TRBV28 and TRBJ2-1 provide the parts outside the CDR3, is DVKVTQSSRYLVKRTGEKVFLECVQDMDHENMFWYRQDPGLGLRLIYFSYDVKMKEKGDIPEGYSVSREKKERFSLILESASTNQTSMYLCASRGTGANEQFFGPGTRLTVL.

The rearrangement links TRBV12-3 or TRBV12-4 to TRBJ2-2; 11 bases are shared with TRBD1. Unmatched junction bases numbered 3, after V lost 6 bases and J lost 6 bases. The CDR3 runs to 14 residues. In nucleotides, the CDR3 is TGTGCCAGCAGAGGACAGGGGGCATCCGGGGAGCTGTTTTTT. This codes for CASRGQGASGELFF.

The chain links TRBV5-6 to TRBJ2-7; possibly TRBD2 for D (6 bases). CDR3 length: 15 amino acids. Germline CDR1 and CDR2: SGHDT and YYEEEE. V lost 0 bases, J lost 0 bases, and 10 bases lay in between. CDR3 DNA sequence: TGTGCCAGCAGCTTGGGCGGGGCGAGCTCCTACGAGCAGTACTTC. This gives the protein CASSLGGASSYEQYF.

The chain employs TRBV25-1 and TRBJ1-6, with D maybe TRBD1 (6 bases). With 3 bases removed from V and 0 bases from J, the gap between germline ends came to 12 bases. Germline V gene lookup returns CDR1 MGHDK and CDR2 SYGVNS. The CDR3 loop spans 17 amino acids. CDR3 in amino acids: CASSDGTWGSYNSPLHF. Written as DNA, the CDR3 is TGTGCCAGCAGTGATGGGACATGGGGCTCCTATAATTCACCCCTCCACTTT.

The chain recombines TRBV20-1 with TRBJ1-4, with D perhaps matching TRBD1 (5 bases). CDR1 and CDR2 (germline): DFQATT, SNEGSKA (reference sequence). The CDR3 consists of 14 residues. V lost 5 bases and J lost 0, with 10 bases in between. The CDR3 sequence is CSARQQTTNEKLFF. In nucleotides, the CDR3 is TGCAGTGCTCGACAGCAAACAACTAATGAAAAACTGTTTTTT.

This chain uses TRBV9 with TRBJ2-1; D possibly corresponds to TRBD1 (6 bases). The CDR3 has 14 residues. V shed 2 bases and J shed 5 bases, with 11 bases lying between them. Germline V CDR1 and CDR2: SGDLS, YYNGEE. CDR3 loop: CASSVRGPNNEQFF. The CDR3 DNA reads TGTGCCAGCAGCGTCAGGGGCCCGAACAATGAGCAGTTCTTC.

The genes are TRBV4-3 and TRBJ2-3; D remains unclear. Per the germline V gene, CDR1 is LGHNA and CDR2 is YSLEER. V was clipped by 3 bases and J by 1 base, with 17 bases between them. This CDR3 contains 17 residues. CDR3 amino acids: CASSHDPPAVGTDTQYF. The CDR3 nucleotides read TGCGCCAGCAGCCACGACCCCCCGGCGGTCGGCACAGATACGCAGTATTTT.